This T cell receptor (beta chain) is from a study of T cells in Graves' hyperthyroidism and ophthalmopathy. The CDR3 sequence is 15 residues long. The V gene end was trimmed by 3 bases and the J gene end by 5 bases; junction bases not matched to a gene: 3. Germline CDR1 is SGHRS and CDR2 is YFSETQ. This clonotype was seen many times. Amplified regions were TCR beta CDR3 sequences from RNA transcripts. HTBI primers were used for first-round RT-PCR of the TCR CDR3. TCRdb re-called the multiplex PCR reads through MiXCR, storing one row per CDR3 protein. The data hold approximately 600,000 distinct CDR3 sequences, with less than 25% observed a single time.

The sequenced material came from blood. This chain joins TRBV5-1 and TRBJ2-1; the match to TRBD2 covers 12 bases. The clonotype comes from a man aged 30 to 39 with Graves' ophthalmopathy. In DNA, the CDR3 is TGCGCCAGCAGCTGGACTAGCGGGATCCACAATGAGCAGTTCTTC. This sequence encodes CASSWTSGIHNEQFF.